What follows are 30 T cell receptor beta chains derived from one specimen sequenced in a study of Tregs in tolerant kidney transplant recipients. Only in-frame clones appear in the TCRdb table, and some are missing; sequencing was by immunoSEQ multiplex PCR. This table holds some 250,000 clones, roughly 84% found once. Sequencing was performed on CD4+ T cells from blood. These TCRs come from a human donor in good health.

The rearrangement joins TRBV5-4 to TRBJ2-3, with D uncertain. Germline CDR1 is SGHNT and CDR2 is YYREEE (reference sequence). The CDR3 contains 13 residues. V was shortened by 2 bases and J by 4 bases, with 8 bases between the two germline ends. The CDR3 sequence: CASSFDFSDTQYF. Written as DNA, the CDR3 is TGTGCCAGCAGCTTTGATTTTTCAGATACGCAGTATTTT. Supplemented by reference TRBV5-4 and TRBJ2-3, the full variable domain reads ETGVTQSPTHLIKTRGQQVTLRCSSQSGHNTVSWYQQALGQGPQFIFQYYREEENGRGNFPPRFSGLQFPNYSSELNVNALELDDSALYLCASSFDFSDTQYFGPGTRLTVL.

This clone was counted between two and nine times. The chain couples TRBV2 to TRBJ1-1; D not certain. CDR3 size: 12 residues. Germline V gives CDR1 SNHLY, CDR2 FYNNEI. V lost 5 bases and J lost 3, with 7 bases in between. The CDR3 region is CASSTTHTEAFF. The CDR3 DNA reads TGTGCCAGCAGTACCACTCACACTGAAGCTTTCTTT.

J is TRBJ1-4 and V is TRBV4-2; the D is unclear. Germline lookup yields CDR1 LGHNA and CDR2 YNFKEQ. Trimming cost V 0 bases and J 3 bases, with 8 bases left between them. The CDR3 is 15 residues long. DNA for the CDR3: TGTGCCAGCAGCCAAGATCCGGCAGCTAATGAAAAACTGTTTTTT. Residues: CASSQDPAANEKLFF.

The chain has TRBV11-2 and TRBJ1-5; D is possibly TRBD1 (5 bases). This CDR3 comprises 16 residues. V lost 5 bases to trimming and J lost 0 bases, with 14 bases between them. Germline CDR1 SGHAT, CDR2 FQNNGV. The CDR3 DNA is TGTGCCAGCAGCCCTGGGGCGGCCCTTAGCAATCAGCCCCAGCATTTT. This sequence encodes CASSPGAALSNQPQHF.

CDR3 bases: TGTGCCAGCAGCTTGAGAGGGTGGTGGCGAGAGACCCAGTACTTC. This translates into CASSLRGWWRETQYF. The rearrangement uses TRBV7-2 and TRBJ2-5; maybe TRBD2 (5 bases). Looked up from germline, CDR1 is SGHTA and CDR2 is FQGNSA. V dropped 3 bases and J dropped 4 bases, with 15 bases sitting between them. The CDR3 has 15 residues.

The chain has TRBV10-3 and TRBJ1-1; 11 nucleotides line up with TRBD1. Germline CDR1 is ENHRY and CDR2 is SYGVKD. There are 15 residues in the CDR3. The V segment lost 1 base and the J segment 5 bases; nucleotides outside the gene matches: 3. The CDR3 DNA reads TGTGCCATCAGTGAGTTGGACAGGGGGCGAACTGAAGCTTTCTTT. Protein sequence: CAISELDRGRTEAFF.

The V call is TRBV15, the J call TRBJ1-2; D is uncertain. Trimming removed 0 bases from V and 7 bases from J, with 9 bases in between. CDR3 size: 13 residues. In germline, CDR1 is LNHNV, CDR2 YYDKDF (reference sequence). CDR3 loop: CATSREGRVGYTF. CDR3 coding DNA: TGTGCCACCAGCAGAGAGGGTAGGGTTGGCTACACCTTC.

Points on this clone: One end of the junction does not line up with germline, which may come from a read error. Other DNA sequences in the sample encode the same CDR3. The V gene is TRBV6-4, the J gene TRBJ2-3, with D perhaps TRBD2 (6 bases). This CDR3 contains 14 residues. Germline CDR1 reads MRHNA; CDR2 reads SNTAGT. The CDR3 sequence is CASSDQRVGDTQYF. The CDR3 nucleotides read TGCGCCAGCAGTGACCAGCGGGTCGGGGATACGCAGTATTTT.

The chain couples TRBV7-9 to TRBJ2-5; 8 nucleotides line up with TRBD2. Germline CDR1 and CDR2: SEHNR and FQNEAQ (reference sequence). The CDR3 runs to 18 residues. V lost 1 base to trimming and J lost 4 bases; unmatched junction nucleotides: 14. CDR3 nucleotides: TGTGCCAGCAGCTTAGGAAGGGCTAGCGGGTGGCTGGGAGAGACCCAGTACTTC. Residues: CASSLGRASGWLGETQYF.

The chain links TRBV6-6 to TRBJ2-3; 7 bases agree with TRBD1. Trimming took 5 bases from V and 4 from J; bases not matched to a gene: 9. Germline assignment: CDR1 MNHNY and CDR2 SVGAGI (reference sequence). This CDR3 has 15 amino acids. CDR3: CASSPTGTRADTQYF. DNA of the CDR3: TGTGCCAGCAGTCCGACAGGGACGAGGGCAGATACGCAGTATTTT.

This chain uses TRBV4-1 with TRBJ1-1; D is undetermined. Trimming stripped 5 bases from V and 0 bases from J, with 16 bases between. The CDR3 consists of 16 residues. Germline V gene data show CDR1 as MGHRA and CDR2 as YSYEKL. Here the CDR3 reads CASSFQVGSVNTEAFF. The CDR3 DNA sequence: TGCGCCAGCAGCTTCCAGGTGGGGAGCGTGAACACTGAAGCTTTCTTT.

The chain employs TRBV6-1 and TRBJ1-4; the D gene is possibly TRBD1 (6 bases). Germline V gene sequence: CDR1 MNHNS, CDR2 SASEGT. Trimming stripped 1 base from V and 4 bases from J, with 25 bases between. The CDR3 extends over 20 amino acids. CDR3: CASSEVSPGGTGRGNEKLFF. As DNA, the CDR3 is TGTGCCAGCAGTGAAGTCTCTCCGGGGGGCACCGGGAGAGGTAATGAAAAACTGTTTTTT.

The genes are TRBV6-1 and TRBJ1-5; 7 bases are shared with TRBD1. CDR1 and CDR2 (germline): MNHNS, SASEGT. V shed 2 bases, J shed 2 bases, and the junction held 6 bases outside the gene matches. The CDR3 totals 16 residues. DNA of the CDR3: TGTGCCAGCAGTGAACATTACAGGGGTGGCAATCAGCCCCAGCATTTT. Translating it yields CASSEHYRGGNQPQHF.

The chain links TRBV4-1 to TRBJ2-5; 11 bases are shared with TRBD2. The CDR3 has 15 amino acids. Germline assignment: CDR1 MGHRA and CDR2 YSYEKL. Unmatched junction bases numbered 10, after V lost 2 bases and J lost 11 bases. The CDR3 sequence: CASSQILAGVREQYF. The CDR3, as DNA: TGCGCCAGCAGCCAAATACTAGCGGGGGTTAGGGAGCAGTACTTC.

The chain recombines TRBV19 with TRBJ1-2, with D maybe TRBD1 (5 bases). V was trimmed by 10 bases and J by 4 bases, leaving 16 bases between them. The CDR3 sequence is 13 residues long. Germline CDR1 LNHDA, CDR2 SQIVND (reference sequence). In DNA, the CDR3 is TGTGCCATTGGGAGGGGACCTACCTATGGCTACACCTTC. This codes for CAIGRGPTYGYTF.

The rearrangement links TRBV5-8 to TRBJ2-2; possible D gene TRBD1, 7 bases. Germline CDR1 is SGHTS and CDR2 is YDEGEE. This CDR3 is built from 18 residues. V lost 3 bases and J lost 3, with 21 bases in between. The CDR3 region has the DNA TGTGCCAGCAGCTCTTACAGGGGCGCGGGGTTAGACACCGGGGAGCTGTTTTTT. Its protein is CASSSYRGAGLDTGELFF.

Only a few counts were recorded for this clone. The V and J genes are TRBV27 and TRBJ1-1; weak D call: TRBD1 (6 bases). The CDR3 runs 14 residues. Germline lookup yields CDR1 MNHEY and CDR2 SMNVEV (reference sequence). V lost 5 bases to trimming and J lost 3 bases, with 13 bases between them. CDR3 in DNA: TGTGCCAGCAGTCCCCAGGGGCTCCACACTGAAGCTTTCTTT. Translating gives CASSPQGLHTEAFF.

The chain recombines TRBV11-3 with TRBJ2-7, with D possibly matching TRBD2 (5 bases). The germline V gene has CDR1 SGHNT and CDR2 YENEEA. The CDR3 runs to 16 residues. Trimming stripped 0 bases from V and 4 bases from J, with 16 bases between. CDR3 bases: TGTGCCAGCAGCTTAGATCAGGCTAGGACTTCGTACGAGCAGTACTTC. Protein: CASSLDQARTSYEQYF.

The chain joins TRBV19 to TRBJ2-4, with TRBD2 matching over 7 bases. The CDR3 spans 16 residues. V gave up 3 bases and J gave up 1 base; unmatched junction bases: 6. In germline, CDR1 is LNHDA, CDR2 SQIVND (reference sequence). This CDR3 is CASSMPSGVAKNIQYF. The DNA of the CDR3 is TGTGCCAGTAGTATGCCCAGCGGGGTGGCCAAAAACATTCAGTACTTC.

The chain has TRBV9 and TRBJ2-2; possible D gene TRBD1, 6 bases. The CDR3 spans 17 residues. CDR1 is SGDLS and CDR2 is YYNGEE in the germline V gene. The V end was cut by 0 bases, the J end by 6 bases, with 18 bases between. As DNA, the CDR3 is TGTGCCAGCAGCGTAGTTCGCGGCTCTGACAGGCCCGGGGAGCTGTTTTTT. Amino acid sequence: CASSVVRGSDRPGELFF.

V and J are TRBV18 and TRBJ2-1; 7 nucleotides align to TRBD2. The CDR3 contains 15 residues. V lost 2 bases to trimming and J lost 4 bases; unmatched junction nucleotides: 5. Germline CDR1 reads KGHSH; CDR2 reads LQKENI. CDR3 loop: CASSPDPSGYNEQFF. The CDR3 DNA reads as TGTGCCAGCTCACCAGATCCTAGCGGTTACAATGAGCAGTTCTTC.

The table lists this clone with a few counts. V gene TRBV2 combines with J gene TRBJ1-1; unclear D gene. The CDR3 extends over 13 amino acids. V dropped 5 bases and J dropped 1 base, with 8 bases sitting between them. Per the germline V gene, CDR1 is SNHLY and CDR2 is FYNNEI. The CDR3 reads CASSRRPNTEAFF. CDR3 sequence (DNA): TGTGCCAGCAGTAGGAGACCGAACACTGAAGCTTTCTTT. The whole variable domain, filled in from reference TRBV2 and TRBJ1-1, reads EPEVTQTPSHQVTQMGQEVILRCVPISNHLYFYWYRQILGQKVEFLVSFYNNEISEKSEIFDDQFSVERPDGSNFTLKIRSTKLEDSAMYFCASSRRPNTEAFFGQGTRLTVV.

CDR3 in DNA: TGTGCCAGTAGTAGGCAGCCAGGCCACTATGGCTACACCTTC. This gives the protein CASSRQPGHYGYTF. This chain links TRBV19 with TRBJ1-2, with no clear D. The V end was cut by 4 bases, the J end by 3 bases, with 12 bases between. This CDR3 has 14 residues. The germline gives CDR1 LNHDA, CDR2 SQIVND (reference sequence).

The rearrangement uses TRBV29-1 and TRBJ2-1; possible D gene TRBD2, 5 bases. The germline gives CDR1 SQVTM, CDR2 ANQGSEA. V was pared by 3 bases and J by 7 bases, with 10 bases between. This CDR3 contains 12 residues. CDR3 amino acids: CSVDVRTNEQFF. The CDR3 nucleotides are TGCAGCGTTGATGTGCGGACTAATGAGCAGTTCTTC.

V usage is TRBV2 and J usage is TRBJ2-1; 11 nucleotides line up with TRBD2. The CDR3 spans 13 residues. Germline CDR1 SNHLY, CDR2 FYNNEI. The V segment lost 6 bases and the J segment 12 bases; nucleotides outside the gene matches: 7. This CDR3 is CASSSRLAGRQFF. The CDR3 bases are TGTGCCAGCAGCTCCAGACTAGCGGGACGGCAGTTCTTC.

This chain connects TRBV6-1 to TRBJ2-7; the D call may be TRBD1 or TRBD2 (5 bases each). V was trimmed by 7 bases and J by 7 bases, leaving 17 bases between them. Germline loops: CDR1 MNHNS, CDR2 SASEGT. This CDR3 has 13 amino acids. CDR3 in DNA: TGTGCCAGCATCCCAACGGGACCGGGGGAGCAGTACTTC. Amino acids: CASIPTGPGEQYF.

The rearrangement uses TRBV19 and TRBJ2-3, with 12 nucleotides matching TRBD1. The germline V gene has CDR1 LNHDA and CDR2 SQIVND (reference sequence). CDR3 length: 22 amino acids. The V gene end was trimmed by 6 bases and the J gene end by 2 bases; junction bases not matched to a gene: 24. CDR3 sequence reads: CASSAGTGGLGLPFPTTDTQYF. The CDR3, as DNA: TGTGCCAGTAGCGCCGGGACAGGGGGCCTGGGACTACCTTTCCCTACCACAGATACGCAGTATTTT.

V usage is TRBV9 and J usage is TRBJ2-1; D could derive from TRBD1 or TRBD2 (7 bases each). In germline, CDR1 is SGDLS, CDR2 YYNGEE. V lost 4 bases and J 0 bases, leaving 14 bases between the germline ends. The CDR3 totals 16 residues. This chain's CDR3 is CASSPGGGGSYNEQFF. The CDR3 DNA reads TGTGCCAGCAGCCCAGGGGGAGGGGGCTCCTACAATGAGCAGTTCTTC.

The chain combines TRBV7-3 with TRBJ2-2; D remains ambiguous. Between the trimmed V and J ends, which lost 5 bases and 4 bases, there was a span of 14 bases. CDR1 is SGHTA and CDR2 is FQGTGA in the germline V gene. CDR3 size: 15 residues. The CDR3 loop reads CASSASPGITGELFF. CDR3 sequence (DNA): TGTGCCAGCAGCGCCTCCCCAGGAATCACCGGGGAGCTGTTTTTT.

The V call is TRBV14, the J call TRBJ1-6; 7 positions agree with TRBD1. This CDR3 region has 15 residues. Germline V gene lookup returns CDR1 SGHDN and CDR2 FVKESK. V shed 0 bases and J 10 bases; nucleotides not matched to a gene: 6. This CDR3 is CASSQDDRVASPLHF. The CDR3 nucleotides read TGTGCCAGCAGCCAAGACGACAGGGTAGCGTCACCCCTCCACTTT.